A selection of T cell receptor beta chains follows, all from one sample in a study of blood T cell repertoires in COVID-19. Produced via immunoSEQ multiplex PCR; TCRdb's table is partial and in-frame only. The data contain some 73,000 clones, over 70% of them seen just once; the ten biggest clones take up roughly a fifth. Sequenced material: peripheral blood. The receptors derive from a man in his fifties or sixties with acute or convalescent COVID-19. CDR3s include the opening cysteine and the closing phenylalanine or tryptophan. D genes are given only for firm matches. Clone size is not always given. Where it is, it says once, few, many or a class for expanded clones.

V gene: TRBV7-6
J gene: TRBJ2-5
D gene: TRBD1
CDR3 length: 16
clone size: NA
CDR3 DNA: TGTGCCAGCAGCTTCGGACAGGGTGGGCCCCAAGAGACCCAGTACTTC
CDR3 protein: CASSFGQGGPQETQYF

V gene: TRBV19
J gene: TRBJ2-1
D gene: TRBD1
CDR3 length: 17
clone size: NA
CDR3 DNA: TGTGCCAGTAGCCTTACCGGGACAGGGAATGGGAACAATGAGCAGTTCTTC
CDR3 protein: CASSLTGTGNGNNEQFF

V gene: TRBV7-2
J gene: TRBJ1-3
D gene: NA
CDR3 length: 14
clone size: NA
CDR3 DNA: TGTGCCAGCAGCTCCCGGACAGAAGGAAACACCATATATTTT
CDR3 protein: CASSSRTEGNTIYF

V gene: TRBV1
J gene: TRBJ1-4
D gene: NA
CDR3 length: 13
clone size: NA
CDR3 DNA: TGCACCAGCAGCCAAGTAGAGTCCAAATCGGGGTTTTTT
CDR3 protein: CTSSQVESKSGFF

V gene: TRBV19
J gene: TRBJ1-6
D gene: NA
CDR3 length: 14
clone size: NA
CDR3 DNA: TGTGCCAGTACCCTACGCGAGGGTAATTCACCCCTCCACTTT
CDR3 protein: CASTLREGNSPLHF

V gene: TRBV19
J gene: TRBJ2-5
D gene: NA
CDR3 length: 15
clone size: NA
CDR3 DNA: TGTGCCAGTAGTAGCCTCCCGGGATCGAGTGAGACCCAGTACTTC
CDR3 protein: CASSSLPGSSETQYF

V gene: TRBV15
J gene: TRBJ2-1
D gene: NA
CDR3 length: 15
clone size: NA
CDR3 DNA: TGTGCCACGGGGACACAGGTTGGAAGAAACAATGAGCAGTTCTTC
CDR3 protein: CATGTQVGRNNEQFF

V gene: TRBV9
J gene: TRBJ2-3
D gene: TRBD2
CDR3 length: 15
clone size: NA
CDR3 DNA: TGTGCCAGCAGCTATAGCGGGGGGGCAACAGATACGCAGTATTTT
CDR3 protein: CASSYSGGATDTQYF

V gene: TRBV9
J gene: TRBJ2-1
D gene: TRBD2
CDR3 length: 15
clone size: NA
CDR3 DNA: TGTGCCAGCAGCGTATCCGGGACTAACTACAATGAGCAGTTCTTC
CDR3 protein: CASSVSGTNYNEQFF

V gene: TRBV4-1
J gene: TRBJ2-2
D gene: NA
CDR3 length: 14
clone size: NA
CDR3 DNA: TGCGCCAGCAGCCAGGACAGAGGAACCGGGGAGCTGTTTTTT
CDR3 protein: CASSQDRGTGELFF

V gene: TRBV9
J gene: TRBJ2-5
D gene: TRBD1
CDR3 length: 14
clone size: few
CDR3 DNA: TGTGCCAGCAGCGTAGTCTCAACAGGGGTCACCCAGTACTTC
CDR3 protein: CASSVVSTGVTQYF

V gene: TRBV6-6
J gene: TRBJ2-6
D gene: NA
CDR3 length: 18
clone size: few
CDR3 DNA: TGTGCCAGCAGTCCCTGGGGGACTCCGAGCTCTGGGGCCAACGTCCTGACTTTC
CDR3 protein: CASSPWGTPSSGANVLTF

V gene: TRBV4-1
J gene: TRBJ2-1
D gene: TRBD1
CDR3 length: 16
clone size: NA
CDR3 DNA: TGCGCCAGCAGCCAAGCCCCGGGACAGGGTTACAATGAGCAGTTCTTC
CDR3 protein: CASSQAPGQGYNEQFF

V gene: TRBV11-2
J gene: TRBJ1-2
D gene: NA
CDR3 length: 14
clone size: once
CDR3 DNA: TGTGCCAGCAGCTTATATCTGGGCACCTATGGCTACACCTTC
CDR3 protein: CASSLYLGTYGYTF

V gene: TRBV15
J gene: TRBJ2-2
D gene: TRBD1
CDR3 length: 14
clone size: few
CDR3 DNA: TGTGCCGTACGTGGGACAGGAAACACCGGGGAGCTGTTTTTT
CDR3 protein: CAVRGTGNTGELFF

V gene: TRBV19
J gene: TRBJ2-3
D gene: TRBD2
CDR3 length: 16
clone size: NA
CDR3 DNA: TGTGCCAGTACCAACACCGACGCGGGGGGAGTAGATACGCAGTATTTT
CDR3 protein: CASTNTDAGGVDTQYF

V gene: TRBV18
J gene: TRBJ2-2
D gene: TRBD2
CDR3 length: 15
clone size: NA
CDR3 DNA: TGTGCCAGCTCACCTAGCGGGCCTAACACCGGGGAGCTGTTTTTT
CDR3 protein: CASSPSGPNTGELFF

V gene: TRBV6-5
J gene: TRBJ1-3
D gene: NA
CDR3 length: 15
clone size: NA
CDR3 DNA: TGTGCCAGCAGTCTAGCCGAAACCGGGATGCACACCATATATTTT
CDR3 protein: CASSLAETGMHTIYF

V gene: TRBV27
J gene: TRBJ2-3
D gene: NA
CDR3 length: 16
clone size: NA
CDR3 DNA: TGTGCCAGCAGTTTATCAGCCGTAGCCAGCACAGATACGCAGTATTTT
CDR3 protein: CASSLSAVASTDTQYF

V gene: TRBV29-1
J gene: TRBJ2-5
D gene: TRBD1
CDR3 length: 13
clone size: few
CDR3 DNA: TGCAGCGCCCGGACAGGGGGCTCAGAGACCCAGTACTTC
CDR3 protein: CSARTGGSETQYF

V gene: TRBV10-3
J gene: TRBJ1-5
D gene: NA
CDR3 length: 16
clone size: NA
CDR3 DNA: TGTGCCATCAGTTCCACGGGATCCTCATTAGGCCAGCCCCAGCATTTT
CDR3 protein: CAISSTGSSLGQPQHF

V gene: TRBV7-9
J gene: TRBJ2-1
D gene: NA
CDR3 length: 14
clone size: NA
CDR3 DNA: TGTGCCAGCAGCTTAGCTTTGGCGGGCAATGAGCAGTTCTTC
CDR3 protein: CASSLALAGNEQFF

V gene: TRBV19
J gene: TRBJ1-6
D gene: TRBD1
CDR3 length: 15
clone size: NA
CDR3 DNA: TGTGCCAGCTCGACAGGGGGAGTATTTAATTCACCCCTCCACTTT
CDR3 protein: CASSTGGVFNSPLHF

V gene: TRBV4-2
J gene: TRBJ1-2
D gene: NA
CDR3 length: 15
clone size: few
CDR3 DNA: TGTGCCAGCAGCCAAGATTTTGCCGGGGACTATGGCTACACCTTC
CDR3 protein: CASSQDFAGDYGYTF

V gene: TRBV11-3
J gene: TRBJ2-7
D gene: NA
CDR3 length: 13
clone size: many
CDR3 DNA: TGTGCCAGCAGCTTAGATCAGGGATACGAGCAGTACTTC
CDR3 protein: CASSLDQGYEQYF

V gene: TRBV6-1
J gene: TRBJ1-2
D gene: NA
CDR3 length: 15
clone size: few
CDR3 DNA: TGTGCCAGCAGTGAATCACACCTTATGAACTATGGCTACACCTTC
CDR3 protein: CASSESHLMNYGYTF

V gene: TRBV7-9
J gene: TRBJ2-5
D gene: NA
CDR3 length: 14
clone size: NA
CDR3 DNA: TGTGCCAGCTCTGGGGGGGCCTTCCAAGAGACCCAGTACTTC
CDR3 protein: CASSGGAFQETQYF

V gene: TRBV18
J gene: TRBJ2-5
D gene: NA
CDR3 length: 11
clone size: few
CDR3 DNA: TGTGCCAGCTTACAGGAGGAGACCCAGTACTTC
CDR3 protein: CASLQEETQYF

V gene: TRBV5-1
J gene: TRBJ2-1
D gene: NA
CDR3 length: 17
clone size: NA
CDR3 DNA: TGCGCCAGCAGCTTAGGGAGTGGAGTGACACACTACAATGAGCAGTTCTTC
CDR3 protein: CASSLGSGVTHYNEQFF

V gene: TRBV6-1
J gene: TRBJ2-7
D gene: NA
CDR3 length: 12
clone size: NA
CDR3 DNA: TGTGCCAGCAGATCCGACAGGAGCGAGCAGTACTTC
CDR3 protein: CASRSDRSEQYF

V gene: TRBV21-1
J gene: TRBJ1-1
D gene: NA
CDR3 length: 14
clone size: NA
CDR3 DNA: TGTGCCAGCAGCATAACAGGGGGCCTCGGTGAAGCTTTCTTT
CDR3 protein: CASSITGGLGEAFF

V gene: TRBV18
J gene: TRBJ1-3
D gene: NA
CDR3 length: 17
clone size: NA
CDR3 DNA: TGTGCCAGCTCAACAGCGGCAGGGGCCAGCTCTGGAAACACCATATATTTT
CDR3 protein: CASSTAAGASSGNTIYF

V gene: TRBV28
J gene: TRBJ1-2
D gene: NA
CDR3 length: 13
clone size: many
CDR3 DNA: TGTGCCAGCAGTTTACAAAATAACTATGGCTACACCTTC
CDR3 protein: CASSLQNNYGYTF

V gene: TRBV7-8
J gene: TRBJ1-2
D gene: NA
CDR3 length: 14
clone size: NA
CDR3 DNA: TGTGCCAGCAGCTTGGATAGACAGTTCTATGGCTACACCTTC
CDR3 protein: CASSLDRQFYGYTF

V gene: TRBV7-9
J gene: TRBJ2-5
D gene: TRBD2
CDR3 length: 17
clone size: NA
CDR3 DNA: TGTGCCAGCAGCTTAGCCGGACTAGCGGGAGATGCAGAGACCCAGTACTTC
CDR3 protein: CASSLAGLAGDAETQYF

V gene: TRBV28
J gene: TRBJ2-3
D gene: TRBD2
CDR3 length: 17
clone size: NA
CDR3 DNA: TGTGCCAGCAGTTTAGGACTAGCGGGAGGGCAGGCAGATACGCAGTATTTT
CDR3 protein: CASSLGLAGGQADTQYF

V gene: TRBV10-2
J gene: TRBJ2-3
D gene: TRBD2
CDR3 length: 20
clone size: NA
CDR3 DNA: TGCGCCAGCAGTGGGCCGGGCGGGAGGACCCCCCCCTCTAGCACAGATACGCAGTATTTT
CDR3 protein: CASSGPGGRTPPSSTDTQYF

V gene: TRBV5-1
J gene: TRBJ2-5
D gene: TRBD1
CDR3 length: 15
clone size: NA
CDR3 DNA: TGCGCCAGCAGCTTGAACAGGGGAACTCAAGAGACCCAGTACTTC
CDR3 protein: CASSLNRGTQETQYF

V gene: TRBV18
J gene: TRBJ1-1
D gene: NA
CDR3 length: 16
clone size: NA
CDR3 DNA: TGTGCCAGCTCACCACCGAGGCGGGCACGGAACACTGAAGCTTTCTTT
CDR3 protein: CASSPPRRARNTEAFF

V gene: TRBV28
J gene: TRBJ2-3
D gene: NA
CDR3 length: 17
clone size: NA
CDR3 DNA: TGTGCCAGCAGTTTCCCCTTCAGAGGGAGAGGTACAGATACGCAGTATTTT
CDR3 protein: CASSFPFRGRGTDTQYF